The 19 T cell receptor beta chains below all came from one sample that was sequenced in a study of T-cell memory formation after mild COVID-19. TCRdb analysed the 5' RACE reads with MiXCR anew, one entry per CDR3 protein. The repertoire consists of roughly 350,000 distinct CDR3 sequences, with 25% to 30% occurring once and the leading ten covering approximately 13%. Sequencing was carried out using PBMCs or a T cell subset sorted from them (not recorded which). These receptors were taken from an adult woman who had mild COVID-19 (a few samples of this study predate the infection). Cell type and time point are not known.

This clonotype was counted only a few times. This chain uses TRBV10-3 with TRBJ2-5; TRBD1 might be the D (6 bases). V dropped 3 bases and J dropped 2 bases, with 10 bases sitting between them. Germline lookup yields CDR1 ENHRY and CDR2 SYGVKD. This CDR3 has 14 amino acids. CDR3 residues: CAISDRQGQETQYF. The CDR3 DNA reads as TGTGCCATCAGTGACCGGCAGGGGCAAGAGACCCAGTACTTC.

This clonotype showed up just a few times. The genes are TRBV12-3 or TRBV12-4 and TRBJ2-1; D not certain. Trimming pared 6 bases from V and 8 bases from J, leaving 11 bases between. CDR3 length: 12 amino acids. DNA of the CDR3: TGTGCCAGCAGCCCATGGTCGGATGAGCAGTTCTTC. Translated, it gives CASSPWSDEQFF.

The rearrangement joins TRBV9 to TRBJ2-3, with TRBD2 matching 12 bases. The V segment lost 1 base and the J segment 5 bases; nucleotides outside the gene matches: 2. Germline assignment: CDR1 SGDLS and CDR2 YYNGEE. This CDR3 spans 15 amino acids. CDR3 nucleotides: TGTGCCAGCAGCGTACTAGCGGGGGGGCTAGATACGCAGTATTTT. Its translation is CASSVLAGGLDTQYF.

The chain couples TRBV5-1 to TRBJ2-3; D is perhaps TRBD1 (6 bases). The CDR3 sequence is 13 residues long. Trimming took 4 bases from V and 6 from J, leaving 12 bases between them. Germline CDR1 reads SGHRS; CDR2 reads YFSETQ. The CDR3 spells CASSRDQGDTQYF. The CDR3 nucleotides are TGCGCCAGCAGCCGGGACCAGGGGGATACGCAGTATTTT.

The chain joins TRBV15 to TRBJ1-6; tentative D call: TRBD1 (5 bases). The CDR3 covers 18 residues. Germline CDR1 is LNHNV and CDR2 is YYDKDF (reference sequence). Between the trimmed V and J ends, which lost 1 base and 10 bases, there was a span of 23 bases. The CDR3 region has the DNA TGTGCCACCAGCAGAGGCCCTCCAGGCGGGGGGGACGAGTCACCCCTCCACTTT. Its translation: CATSRGPPGGGDESPLHF.

This clonotype showed up just a few times. The V call is TRBV29-1, the J call TRBJ2-7; TRBD1 agrees at 8 bases. Germline-derived CDR1 and CDR2 are SQVTM and ANQGSEA. Trimming at V came to 0 bases and at J to 4 bases, leaving 5 bases not matched to a gene. This CDR3 contains 14 residues. CDR3 DNA: TGCAGCGTTGAAGAACCAGGGGGCTATTACGAGCAGTACTTC. Protein product: CSVEEPGGYYEQYF.

The rearrangement links TRBV12-3 or TRBV12-4 to TRBJ2-7; D is undetermined. This CDR3 comprises 11 residues. Deletions cut 5 bases from V and 6 bases from J, with 8 bases between. CDR3 DNA sequence: TGTGCCAGCAGTGGGTTTGGCGAGCAGTACTTC. Translated, it gives CASSGFGEQYF.

Only a few counts were recorded for this clonotype. This chain links TRBV6-2 or TRBV6-3 with TRBJ2-7; 9 positions agree with TRBD2. V dropped 6 bases and J dropped 3; count of bases not matched to a gene: 9. The V gene's germline CDR1 is MNHEY and CDR2 SVGEGT. This CDR3 region has 15 residues. The DNA for the CDR3 is TGTGCCAGCAGGTCTGCGGGAGGGCTTAACTACGAGCAGTACTTC. Translating it yields CASRSAGGLNYEQYF.

The chain carries TRBV7-2 and TRBJ2-1; TRBD1 aligns across 7 bases. The V segment lost 0 bases and the J segment 4 bases; nucleotides outside the gene matches: 12. Germline V gene sequence: CDR1 SGHTA, CDR2 FQGNSA. The CDR3 consists of 18 residues. The CDR3 DNA sequence: TGTGCCAGCAGCTTAGCAGGGGGCCCTACAAGTCCTTACAATGAGCAGTTCTTC. This gives the protein CASSLAGGPTSPYNEQFF.

Only a few counts were recorded for this clonotype. V and J are TRBV7-9 and TRBJ2-1, with 13 bases fitting TRBD2. The CDR3 extends over 15 amino acids. V shed 5 bases, J shed 9 bases, and the junction held 7 bases outside the gene matches. The germline gives CDR1 SEHNR, CDR2 FQNEAQ (reference sequence). CDR3 region: CASSLGLAGDGEQFF. The CDR3 coding sequence is TGTGCCAGCAGCCTCGGACTAGCGGGGGATGGTGAGCAGTTCTTC. Variable domain in full (rest from reference TRBV7-9 and TRBJ2-1): DTGVSQNPRHKITKRGQNVTFRCDPISEHNRLYWYRQTLGQGPEFLTYFQNEAQLEKSRLLSDRFSAERPKGSFSTLEIQRTEQGDSAMYLCASSLGLAGDGEQFFGPGTRLTVL.

The chain combines TRBV4-2 with TRBJ2-3; 7 bases line up with TRBD2. V gave up 4 bases and J gave up 1 base; unmatched junction bases: 5. CDR3 size: 15 residues. The germline V gene has CDR1 LGHNA and CDR2 YNFKEQ. The CDR3 protein is CASSRAGEGTDTQYF. In nucleotides, the CDR3 is TGTGCCAGCAGCCGGGCGGGGGAAGGCACAGATACGCAGTATTTT.

This clonotype was observed a handful of times. The chain has TRBV5-1 and TRBJ2-1; 9 bases line up with TRBD1. There are 13 residues in the CDR3. Trimming removed 3 bases from V and 9 bases from J; junction bases left unmatched: 4. CDR1 is SGHRS, CDR2 YFSETQ, per germline. DNA for the CDR3: TGCGCCAGCAGCTGGACAGGGGATGGTGAGCAGTTCTTC. Translating it yields CASSWTGDGEQFF.

The chain joins TRBV6-5 to TRBJ2-7; 11 nucleotides match TRBD2. Losses at the gene ends were 6 bases for V and 2 bases for J; bases not matched to a gene: 6. CDR3 length equals 15 residues. Germline V gives CDR1 MNHEY, CDR2 SVGAGI. In DNA, the CDR3 is TGTGCCAGCAGCATGACTAGCGGGAACCCCTACGAGCAGTACTTC. The encoded protein is CASSMTSGNPYEQYF.

The rearrangement joins TRBV27 to TRBJ2-7; a possible D gene is TRBD1 (6 bases). V dropped 5 bases and J dropped 3 bases, with 14 bases sitting between them. The CDR3 runs 14 residues. The germline V gene encodes CDR1 MNHEY and CDR2 SMNVEV (reference sequence). CDR3 DNA: TGTGCCAGCAGTCACAGGGAGTTTGTCTACGAGCAGTACTTC. Protein sequence: CASSHREFVYEQYF.

V is TRBV29-1 and J is TRBJ2-1; the D is unclear. This CDR3 has 14 amino acids. Germline loops: CDR1 SQVTM, CDR2 ANQGSEA. Deletions cut 7 bases from V and 0 bases from J, with 13 bases between. DNA of the CDR3: TGCAGCGCCCGTGCGCGTAGCTCCTACAATGAGCAGTTCTTC. Encoded protein: CSARARSSYNEQFF.

To note about this clonotype: The junction does not match germline at one end; this may be a read error. The rearrangement links TRBV29-1 to TRBJ2-7; TRBD1 aligns across 7 bases. The CDR3 extends over 11 amino acids. Germline CDR1 reads SQVTM; CDR2 reads ANQGSEA. The DNA of the CDR3 is TGCAGCGTTGACAAACAGGGGACACCCCTCTTC. This codes for CSVDKQGTPLF.

This clonotype has just a few counts. The CDR3 DNA reads as TGCGCCAGCAGCTTGGGGGAGAGTAGCTCCTACGAGCAGTACTTC. This sequence encodes CASSLGESSSYEQYF. The chain carries TRBV5-1 and TRBJ2-7; D is possibly TRBD2 (5 bases). CDR1 is SGHRS and CDR2 is YFSETQ in the germline V gene. This CDR3 contains 15 residues. Trimming took off 0 bases at V and 0 bases at J, with 10 bases between the two ends.

A few counts support this clonotype. The V and J genes are TRBV11-2 and TRBJ1-1; TRBD1 might be the D (5 bases). There are 14 residues in the CDR3. Germline lookup yields CDR1 SGHAT and CDR2 FQNNGV. V gave up 5 bases and J gave up 0 bases, with 10 bases separating them. This CDR3 is CASSGPGLNTEAFF. CDR3 DNA: TGTGCCAGCAGCGGGCCAGGGCTGAACACTGAAGCTTTCTTT.

The rearrangement joins TRBV30 to TRBJ1-2, with D possibly TRBD1 on 6 matching bases. The CDR3 extends over 14 amino acids. The V end was cut by 1 base, the J end by 4 bases, with 13 bases between. The germline V gene encodes CDR1 GTSNPN and CDR2 SVGIG (reference sequence). CDR3 DNA: TGTGCCTGGAGTGGCGACAGGTTTATCTATGGCTACACCTTC. Residues: CAWSGDRFIYGYTF. Supplemented by reference TRBV30 and TRBJ1-2, the full variable domain reads SQTIHQWPATLVQPVGSPLSLECTVEGTSNPNLYWYRQAAGRGLQLLFYSVGIGQISSEVPQNLSASRPQDRQFILSSKKLLLSDSGFYLCAWSGDRFIYGYTFGSGTRLTVV.